These 6 T cell receptor beta chains were all obtained from the same sample, sequenced in a study of identical twins. One entry per CDR3 protein results from TCRdb running MiXCR on the 5' RACE reads. The table includes 1.5 million to 2 million distinct CDR3 sequences, about 31% detected once. Sequencing was performed on cord blood. The receptors were gathered from a newborn girl in good health.

As DNA, the CDR3 is TGTGCCAGCAGCTTAGGTCGGACAAAAAACACTGAAGCTTTCTTT. Its protein product is CASSLGRTKNTEAFF. The chain employs TRBV11-2 and TRBJ1-1; weak D call: TRBD1 (5 bases). Looked up from germline, CDR1 is SGHAT and CDR2 is FQNNGV. Deletions cut 1 base from V and 2 bases from J, with 11 bases between. This CDR3 spans 15 amino acids. Full variable domain (remainder filled in from reference TRBV11-2 and TRBJ1-1): EAGVAQSPRYKIIEKRQSVAFWCNPISGHATLYWYQQILGQGPKLLIQFQNNGVVDDSQLPKDRFSAERLKGVDSTLKIQPAKLEDSAVYLCASSLGRTKNTEAFFGQGTRLTVV.

The J gene is TRBJ2-1, the V gene TRBV4-1, with D unclear. The V end lost 1 base, the J end lost 10 bases, and 11 bases lay between the germline ends. Germline CDR1 MGHRA, CDR2 YSYEKL. This CDR3 is 13 amino acids long. CDR3 DNA: TGCGCCAGCAGCCAAGTGTTGGTAACCGAGCAGTTCTTC. The encoded protein is CASSQVLVTEQFF.

V and J are TRBV7-8 and TRBJ2-7, with D maybe TRBD2 (6 bases). Germline values: CDR1 SGHVS, CDR2 FQNEAQ. The V end was cut by 5 bases, the J end by 7 bases, with 21 bases between. The CDR3 is 15 amino acids. Written as DNA, the CDR3 is TGTGCCAGCAGCCCGGGGGATGGCCTCTACAATGAGCAGTACTTC. It yields the protein CASSPGDGLYNEQYF. Variable domain in full (rest from reference TRBV7-8 and TRBJ2-7): GAGVSQSPRYKVAKRGQDVALRCDPISGHVSLFWYQQALGQGPEFLTYFQNEAQLDKSGLPSDRFFAERPEGSVSTLKIQRTQQEDSAVYLCASSPGDGLYNEQYFGPGTRLTVT.

The sample holds a few counts of this clonotype. The chain joins TRBV12-3 or TRBV12-4 to TRBJ2-7, with TRBD2 identical over 12 bases. V dropped 6 bases and J dropped 0; count of bases not matched to a gene: 6. This CDR3 spans 16 amino acids. The DNA of the CDR3 is TGTGCCAGCAGAGCTACTAGCGGGGGGACCTCCTACGAGCAGTACTTC. Translation gives CASRATSGGTSYEQYF.

The chain is built from TRBV7-2 and TRBJ2-3; D gene unclear. This CDR3 contains 14 residues. Trimming took off 3 bases at V and 1 base at J, with 8 bases between the two ends. CDR1 and CDR2 from the germline V gene are SGHTA and FQGNSA. The CDR3 here is CASSFSRGTDTQYF. For the CDR3, the DNA is TGTGCCAGCAGCTTCTCCCGGGGCACAGATACGCAGTATTTT.

This clonotype has more than one count but fewer than ten. CDR3 sequence reads: CASSPGLGNQPQHF. The CDR3 nucleotides read TGTGCCAGCAGTCCAGGGCTCGGCAATCAGCCCCAGCATTTT. The chain uses TRBV3-1 and TRBJ1-5; perhaps TRBD1 as D (5 bases). V was clipped by 6 bases and J by 2 bases, with 11 bases between them. The CDR3 spans 14 residues. Germline V CDR1 and CDR2: LGHDT, YNNKEL (reference sequence).